Listed below are T cell receptor beta chains from one sample, sequenced in a study of blood T cells in healthy people across ages. TCRdb re-called the 5' RACE reads with MiXCR, one entry per CDR3 protein. The sample holds over 700,000 distinct CDR3 sequences, 20% to 25% seen once. The sample also formed part of further work on T cells of mothers and their children.

The source material was blood. The source is a boy between 10 and 17 years old in good health. Both conserved end residues are part of each CDR3. A D gene is named only where the DNA matches it firmly. Size tells how often a clone was seen (once, few, many) or the class of an expanded clone, and some rows leave it out.

CDR3 length: 15
V gene: TRBV6-2/TRBV6-3
D gene: TRBD1
J gene: TRBJ1-2
clone size: few
CDR3 protein: CASSYYGQGYYGYTF
CDR3 DNA: TGTGCCAGCAGTTACTACGGACAGGGGTACTATGGCTACACCTTC

CDR3 length: 12
V gene: TRBV7-6
D gene: .
J gene: TRBJ1-1
clone size: .
CDR3 protein: CASSLREGEAFF
CDR3 DNA: TGTGCCAGCAGCTTACGGGAGGGTGAAGCTTTCTTT

CDR3 length: 15
V gene: TRBV4-1
D gene: .
J gene: TRBJ2-7
clone size: few
CDR3 protein: CASSREGDGYYEQYF
CDR3 DNA: TGCGCCAGCAGCCGAGAGGGGGACGGATACTACGAGCAGTACTTC

CDR3 length: 12
V gene: TRBV29-1
D gene: .
J gene: TRBJ1-2
clone size: few
CDR3 protein: CSVGSGGYGYTF
CDR3 DNA: TGCAGCGTTGGGAGTGGGGGCTATGGCTACACCTTC

CDR3 length: 16
V gene: TRBV29-1
D gene: TRBD2
J gene: TRBJ2-7
clone size: .
CDR3 protein: CSVESRGAGGPREQYF
CDR3 DNA: TGCAGCGTCGAATCTCGAGGGGCGGGAGGGCCGCGCGAGCAGTACTTC

CDR3 length: 18
V gene: TRBV4-3
D gene: .
J gene: TRBJ2-3
clone size: .
CDR3 protein: CASSQDLLIAQGTDTQYF
CDR3 DNA: TGCGCCAGCAGCCAAGATCTGTTAATAGCCCAAGGCACAGATACGCAGTATTTT

CDR3 length: 13
V gene: TRBV5-1
D gene: .
J gene: TRBJ2-3
clone size: few
CDR3 protein: CASSPPATDTQYF
CDR3 DNA: TGCGCCAGCAGCCCTCCGGCCACAGATACGCAGTATTTT

CDR3 length: 15
V gene: TRBV20-1
D gene: .
J gene: TRBJ2-7
clone size: .
CDR3 protein: CSARDSLGKAYEQYF
CDR3 DNA: TGCAGTGCTAGAGATAGTCTAGGAAAGGCCTACGAGCAGTACTTC

CDR3 length: 13
V gene: TRBV29-1
D gene: .
J gene: TRBJ1-2
clone size: .
CDR3 protein: CSVDSIWLGGYTF
CDR3 DNA: TGCAGCGTTGATTCTATCTGGCTTGGAGGCTACACCTTC

CDR3 length: 13
V gene: TRBV29-1
D gene: .
J gene: TRBJ2-5
clone size: few
CDR3 protein: CSGSPNLGETQYF
CDR3 DNA: TGCAGCGGATCCCCAAACTTGGGGGAGACCCAGTACTTC

CDR3 length: 13
V gene: TRBV12-3/TRBV12-4
D gene: .
J gene: TRBJ1-2
clone size: many
CDR3 protein: CASSSDGNYGYTF
CDR3 DNA: TGTGCCAGCAGTTCGGATGGTAACTATGGCTACACCTTC

CDR3 length: 14
V gene: TRBV28
D gene: .
J gene: TRBJ2-1
clone size: .
CDR3 protein: CASSLEGIYNEQFF
CDR3 DNA: TGTGCCAGCAGTTTGGAGGGGATCTACAATGAGCAGTTCTTC

CDR3 length: 17
V gene: TRBV6-5
D gene: .
J gene: TRBJ2-7
clone size: few
CDR3 protein: CASSYRTGLEFSYEQYF
CDR3 DNA: TGTGCCAGCAGTTATAGGACCGGGCTGGAATTCTCCTACGAGCAGTACTTC

CDR3 length: 14
V gene: TRBV3-1
D gene: TRBD2
J gene: TRBJ2-1
clone size: .
CDR3 protein: CASSRSGSRNEQFF
CDR3 DNA: TGTGCCAGCAGCCGAAGCGGGAGTAGGAATGAGCAGTTCTTC

CDR3 length: 17
V gene: TRBV7-2
D gene: TRBD2
J gene: TRBJ2-5
clone size: .
CDR3 protein: CASSPRGTSGSGETQYF
CDR3 DNA: TGTGCCAGCAGCCCGCGAGGGACTAGCGGGAGTGGAGAGACCCAGTACTTC

CDR3 length: 15
V gene: TRBV7-2
D gene: .
J gene: TRBJ2-2
clone size: .
CDR3 protein: CASSAGLKNTGELFF
CDR3 DNA: TGTGCCAGCAGCGCCGGACTAAAGAACACCGGGGAGCTGTTTTTT

CDR3 length: 15
V gene: TRBV9
D gene: TRBD2
J gene: TRBJ2-1
clone size: .
CDR3 protein: CASSPQSGRAHEQFF
CDR3 DNA: TGTGCCAGCAGCCCCCAAAGCGGGAGGGCCCATGAGCAGTTCTTC

CDR3 length: 16
V gene: TRBV4-2
D gene: TRBD1
J gene: TRBJ2-5
clone size: few
CDR3 protein: CASSQDGTGGRETQYF
CDR3 DNA: TGTGCCAGCAGCCAAGATGGGACAGGGGGCAGGGAGACCCAGTACTTC

CDR3 length: 14
V gene: TRBV6-2/TRBV6-3
D gene: .
J gene: TRBJ1-5
clone size: .
CDR3 protein: CASKTGFGNQPQHF
CDR3 DNA: TGTGCCAGCAAAACAGGGTTTGGGAATCAGCCCCAGCATTTT

CDR3 length: 16
V gene: TRBV4-3
D gene: TRBD1
J gene: TRBJ2-7
clone size: .
CDR3 protein: CASSQGTGTQSDEQYF
CDR3 DNA: TGCGCCAGCAGCCAAGGGACAGGGACCCAATCGGACGAGCAGTACTTC

CDR3 length: 14
V gene: TRBV15
D gene: TRBD1
J gene: TRBJ1-2
clone size: .
CDR3 protein: CATSEGAGGYGYTF
CDR3 DNA: TGTGCCACCAGCGAGGGGGCAGGAGGCTATGGCTACACCTTC

CDR3 length: 17
V gene: TRBV7-9
D gene: TRBD1
J gene: TRBJ2-7
clone size: few
CDR3 protein: CASSPSLLGTGSDEQYF
CDR3 DNA: TGTGCCAGCAGCCCCTCCTTACTTGGGACAGGGTCCGACGAGCAGTACTTC

CDR3 length: 15
V gene: TRBV7-9
D gene: .
J gene: TRBJ2-3
clone size: few
CDR3 protein: CASSLTGTSTDTQYF
CDR3 DNA: TGTGCCAGCAGCTTAACCGGGACTTCCACAGATACGCAGTATTTT

CDR3 length: 15
V gene: TRBV14
D gene: .
J gene: TRBJ2-1
clone size: few
CDR3 protein: CASSPGTINHNEQFF
CDR3 DNA: TGTGCCAGCAGTCCCGGGACAATAAACCACAATGAGCAGTTCTTC

CDR3 length: 17
V gene: TRBV15
D gene: .
J gene: TRBJ2-7
clone size: .
CDR3 protein: CATSRDSLGRGINEQYF
CDR3 DNA: TGTGCCACCAGCAGAGATTCGTTGGGCAGGGGCATCAACGAGCAGTACTTC

CDR3 length: 11
V gene: TRBV19
D gene: .
J gene: TRBJ2-7
clone size: many
CDR3 protein: CASSIGYEQYF
CDR3 DNA: TGTGCCAGCAGCATTGGTTACGAGCAGTACTTC

CDR3 length: 16
V gene: TRBV11-1
D gene: TRBD1
J gene: TRBJ1-1
clone size: .
CDR3 protein: CASSLRFTGDRTEAFF
CDR3 DNA: TGTGCCAGCAGCTTAAGATTCACAGGGGACCGCACTGAAGCTTTCTTT

CDR3 length: 15
V gene: TRBV7-2
D gene: .
J gene: TRBJ2-4
clone size: .
CDR3 protein: CASSLIPLAKNIQYF
CDR3 DNA: TGTGCCAGCAGCTTAATCCCACTAGCCAAAAACATTCAGTACTTC

CDR3 length: 16
V gene: TRBV6-2/TRBV6-3
D gene: TRBD1
J gene: TRBJ2-1
clone size: .
CDR3 protein: CASSYSRTGVPGEQFF
CDR3 DNA: TGTGCCAGCAGTTACTCAAGGACAGGGGTTCCAGGTGAGCAGTTCTTC

CDR3 length: 16
V gene: TRBV3-1
D gene: TRBD2
J gene: TRBJ2-1
clone size: few
CDR3 protein: CASSFIIGTSYNEQFF
CDR3 DNA: TGTGCCAGCAGTTTTATCATCGGGACTAGCTACAATGAGCAGTTCTTC

CDR3 length: 14
V gene: TRBV5-5
D gene: .
J gene: TRBJ2-5
clone size: few
CDR3 protein: CASSLQLGWGTQYF
CDR3 DNA: TGTGCCAGCAGCTTACAGCTGGGGTGGGGGACCCAGTACTTC

CDR3 length: 11
V gene: TRBV25-1
D gene: .
J gene: TRBJ1-4
clone size: .
CDR3 protein: CASTSGRKLFF
CDR3 DNA: TGTGCCAGCACCTCAGGGAGAAAACTGTTTTTT

CDR3 length: 15
V gene: TRBV7-9
D gene: .
J gene: TRBJ1-1
clone size: .
CDR3 protein: CASSPVRGENTEAFF
CDR3 DNA: TGTGCCAGCAGCCCAGTGAGGGGGGAGAACACTGAAGCTTTCTTT

CDR3 length: 14
V gene: TRBV9
D gene: TRBD1
J gene: TRBJ2-5
clone size: .
CDR3 protein: CASSVTRGQETQYF
CDR3 DNA: TGTGCCAGCAGCGTCACCAGGGGGCAGGAGACCCAGTACTTC

CDR3 length: 12
V gene: TRBV29-1
D gene: .
J gene: TRBJ2-7
clone size: few
CDR3 protein: CSVVAVGEEQYF
CDR3 DNA: TGCAGCGTTGTAGCGGTGGGAGAAGAGCAGTACTTC

CDR3 length: 13
V gene: TRBV19
D gene: .
J gene: TRBJ2-2
clone size: .
CDR3 protein: CGSQRSQGGELFF
CDR3 DNA: TGTGGCAGTCAAAGATCCCAGGGTGGGGAGCTGTTTTTT

CDR3 length: 14
V gene: TRBV29-1
D gene: .
J gene: TRBJ1-2
clone size: few
CDR3 protein: CSVDPLGEGGGYTF
CDR3 DNA: TGCAGCGTTGATCCGTTGGGGGAGGGCGGTGGCTACACCTTC

CDR3 length: 11
V gene: TRBV12-3/TRBV12-4
D gene: .
J gene: TRBJ2-5
clone size: .
CDR3 protein: CASSQNLPQYF
CDR3 DNA: TGTGCCAGCAGTCAGAATTTGCCCCAGTACTTC

CDR3 length: 12
V gene: TRBV7-2
D gene: .
J gene: TRBJ1-5
clone size: few
CDR3 protein: CASSGGDQPQHF
CDR3 DNA: TGTGCCAGCAGTGGGGGGGACCAGCCCCAGCATTTT

CDR3 length: 13
V gene: TRBV29-1
D gene: TRBD2
J gene: TRBJ2-1
clone size: .
CDR3 protein: CSVGTSLYNEQFF
CDR3 DNA: TGCAGCGTTGGGACTAGCCTCTACAATGAGCAGTTCTTC

CDR3 length: 17
V gene: TRBV7-2
D gene: .
J gene: TRBJ2-5
clone size: .
CDR3 protein: CASSLGPQGSGQETQYF
CDR3 DNA: TGTGCCAGCAGCTTAGGCCCCCAGGGGTCGGGGCAAGAGACCCAGTACTTC

CDR3 length: 15
V gene: TRBV5-1
D gene: .
J gene: TRBJ2-5
clone size: .
CDR3 protein: CASSLDPDDTETQYF
CDR3 DNA: TGCGCCAGCAGCTTGGATCCAGATGATACTGAGACCCAGTACTTC

CDR3 length: 14
V gene: TRBV6-1
D gene: TRBD1
J gene: TRBJ1-5
clone size: .
CDR3 protein: CASSGGQGGGAQHF
CDR3 DNA: TGTGCCAGCAGTGGGGGACAGGGTGGAGGAGCCCAGCATTTT

CDR3 length: 17
V gene: TRBV11-1
D gene: TRBD2
J gene: TRBJ2-1
clone size: .
CDR3 protein: CASRGGTSGRLIDEQFF
CDR3 DNA: TGTGCCAGCAGGGGAGGGACTAGCGGGCGCCTTATCGATGAGCAGTTCTTC